The T cell receptor beta chain described here comes from a study of blood T cells in healthy people across ages. V was cut by 6 bases and J by 11 bases, with 13 bases left in between. The CDR3 is made up of 11 amino acids. Primed by a sample-barcoded 5' primer and a J-beta primer mix, a second PCR proceeded for 7 to 11 cycles. TCRdb reprocessed the 5' RACE reads with MiXCR, giving one entry per CDR3 protein. Of approximately 780,000 distinct CDR3 sequences detected, under 30% appear once; the ten largest clones hold about 2.9%. The sample was also linked to a second study, of T cells of mothers and their children. As reported in that work: With unrelated pairs as the comparison, related mother-child pairs had a slightly higher overlap that was not significant.

The sequencing sample was made of blood. The chain joins TRBV12-3 or TRBV12-4 to TRBJ2-5, with no clear D. This TCR was sampled from a boy between 5 and 17 years old in good health. CDR3 bases: TGTGCCAGCAGGGACCTCCATGAGCAGTACTTC. This codes for CASRDLHEQYF.